Below, 13 T cell receptor beta chains from the same sample are listed, as sequenced in a study of OX40 agonist ivuxolimab in advanced cancers. Assay used: immunoSEQ multiplex PCR; TCRdb lists only in-frame clones, some missing. The sample includes tens of thousands of clones, approximately 86% of them seen just once. The sample in question was CD4+ or CD8+ T cells sorted from blood, obtained in a trial of the OX40 agonist ivuxolimab. Receptors originate from an adult with an advanced solid tumor such as melanoma, head and neck, liver or kidney cancer.

This chain links TRBV5-1 with TRBJ2-5; 8 bases are shared with TRBD2. Trimming at V came to 6 bases and at J to 1 base, leaving 8 bases not matched to a gene. Germline V gene sequence: CDR1 SGHRS, CDR2 YFSETQ. The CDR3 covers 15 residues. The CDR3 sequence is CASTPLAGGQETQYF. CDR3 nucleotides: TGCGCCAGCACCCCTTTGGCGGGGGGCCAAGAGACCCAGTACTTC. Variable domain in full (rest from reference TRBV5-1 and TRBJ2-5): KAGVTQTPRYLIKTRGQQVTLSCSPISGHRSVSWYQQTPGQGLQFLFEYFSETQRNKGNFPGRFSGRQFSNSRSEMNVSTLELGDSALYLCASTPLAGGQETQYFGPGTRLLVL.

This chain links TRBV11-1 with TRBJ1-3; unclear D gene. The CDR3 sequence is 15 residues long. Trimming left V 3 bases short and J 0 bases short, with 9 bases between. The germline V gene encodes CDR1 SGHAT and CDR2 FQDESV (reference sequence). CDR3 region: CASSLQRSSGNTIYF. DNA for the CDR3: TGTGCCAGCAGCTTGCAGAGAAGCTCTGGAAACACCATATATTTT.

The chain couples TRBV19 to TRBJ1-4, with 10 positions matching TRBD1. Trimming took 6 bases from V and 4 from J; bases not matched to a gene: 2. Per germline, CDR1 LNHDA and CDR2 SQIVND (reference sequence). The CDR3 sequence is 14 residues long. CDR3 region: CASRDRGRNEKLFF. The CDR3 nucleotides read TGTGCCAGTAGAGACAGGGGGCGTAATGAAAAACTGTTTTTT.

This chain links TRBV27 with TRBJ1-1, with D tentatively TRBD1 (6 bases). The CDR3 has 13 amino acids. Per the germline V gene, CDR1 is MNHEY and CDR2 is SMNVEV (reference sequence). V gave up 8 bases and J gave up 4 bases, with 14 bases separating them. In DNA form, the CDR3 reads TGTGCCAGCGGCCGACAGGAGGCCACTGAAGCTTTCTTT. Translating gives CASGRQEATEAFF.

The V call is TRBV29-1, the J call TRBJ1-1, with TRBD1 as a possible D gene (5 bases). The CDR3 contains 13 residues. The germline CDR1 and CDR2 sequences are SQVTM and ANQGSEA. The V gene lost 2 bases and the J gene lost 0 bases, with 7 bases spanning the gap. DNA of the CDR3: TGCAGCGTTGAAAGAGGGGTGAACACTGAAGCTTTCTTT. The encoded protein is CSVERGVNTEAFF.

The rearrangement joins TRBV6-4 to TRBJ2-1, with D tentatively TRBD1 (5 bases). The V gene lost 7 bases and the J gene lost 0 bases, with 16 bases spanning the gap. The CDR3 totals 16 residues. The germline V gene encodes CDR1 MRHNA and CDR2 SNTAGT. CDR3 sequence reads: CASKRQPFSSYNEQFF. CDR3 bases: TGTGCCAGCAAACGACAGCCTTTTAGCTCCTACAATGAGCAGTTCTTC.

This clone was seen only once. V usage is TRBV2 and J usage is TRBJ2-3, with D perhaps matching TRBD2 (5 bases). The CDR3 length is 15 residues. CDR1 and CDR2 from the germline V gene are SNHLY and FYNNEI. V was cut by 9 bases and J by 1 base, with 17 bases left in between. The CDR3 region has the DNA TGTGCCAGTCAACGGACGGGGAGTCGCACAGATACGCAGTATTTT. The encoded protein is CASQRTGSRTDTQYF.

The chain couples TRBV7-2 to TRBJ2-5, with 11 positions matching TRBD2. J was trimmed by 1 base and V by 2 bases; bases with no gene match: 0. Germline V lookup: CDR1 SGHTA, CDR2 FQGNSA. The CDR3 spans 15 residues. CDR3 protein: CASSLTSGGQETQYF. Here the CDR3 DNA reads TGTGCCAGCAGCTTAACTAGCGGGGGCCAAGAGACCCAGTACTTC.

The chain recombines TRBV6-4 with TRBJ2-3; a weak D match, TRBD2 (5 bases). V was trimmed by 3 bases and J by 4 bases, leaving 8 bases between them. Germline V gene data show CDR1 as MRHNA and CDR2 as SNTAGT. The CDR3 has 13 residues. The CDR3 DNA is TGTGCCAGCAGTGAGAGGGCTTCAGATACGCAGTATTTT. As protein: CASSERASDTQYF.

The rearrangement links TRBV19 to TRBJ2-3, with a weak D call TRBD1 (7 bases). CDR1 is LNHDA, CDR2 SQIVND, per germline (reference sequence). Between the trimmed V and J ends, which lost 10 bases and 2 bases, there was a span of 16 bases. This CDR3 is built from 14 residues. The CDR3 bases are TGTGCCACCCAGCAGGGGGGCGACACAGATACGCAGTATTTT. It codes for CATQQGGDTDTQYF.

This rearrangement joins TRBV5-1 to TRBJ1-5; no clear D gene. Per germline, CDR1 SGHRS and CDR2 YFSETQ. This CDR3 has 15 residues. Trimming took 0 bases from V and 4 from J, leaving 11 bases between them. CDR3 protein: CASSLGAGSNQPQHF. The CDR3 DNA reads as TGCGCCAGCAGCTTGGGGGCAGGCAGTAATCAGCCCCAGCATTTT.

This chain joins TRBV7-9 and TRBJ2-3; TRBD2 matches 7 bases. The CDR3 extends over 16 amino acids. The trim removed 6 bases at V and 1 base at J, leaving 10 bases unmatched. CDR1 is SEHNR, CDR2 FQNEAQ, per germline (reference sequence). The CDR3 region has the DNA TGTGCCAGCAGACTCCTCGGGGGGTGGGGCACAGATACGCAGTATTTT. Residues: CASRLLGGWGTDTQYF.

This chain connects TRBV5-1 to TRBJ2-3; D remains unclear. Germline V gene lookup returns CDR1 SGHRS and CDR2 YFSETQ. V was trimmed by 0 bases and J by 1 base, leaving 9 bases between them. This CDR3 is built from 15 residues. For the CDR3, the DNA is TGCGCCAGCAGCTTGGGGCAGGTGGGCACAGATACGCAGTATTTT. Protein product: CASSLGQVGTDTQYF.